This T cell receptor (beta chain) was retrieved from a study of cytomegalovirus exposure and HLA in healthy donors. The study, taken as a whole, reports: It was around 160 TCR beta chains that were listed as cytomegalovirus-associated. Reportedly, diagnosis of cytomegalovirus status by the classifier showed high specificity and sensitivity. Subsequent analysis of the 100 to 150 validation repertoires found a tendency for first-cohort TCR clusters to co-occur.

Clones were read by immunoSEQ multiplex PCR, and TCRdb kept only the in-frame ones, dropping some. The table lists approximately 270,000 clones, nearly 90% of them singletons, with under 0.4% in the top ten. CDR1 and CDR2 from the germline V gene are MDHEN and SYDVKM. V lost 5 bases and J 3 bases, leaving 11 bases between the germline ends. CDR3 size: 14 residues. This clone came up once. What it binds is not known. The donors were members of the validation cohort comprising over a hundred subjects, separate from the approximately 670-subject first cohort. V and J are TRBV28 and TRBJ2-1; D gene uncertain. This receptor was taken from a woman in her late teens or twenties in good health and CMV-seronegative. Sequencing was carried out using PBMCs. CDR3 DNA sequence: TGTGCCAGCAGTCCCCCAGTAAGCTACAATGAGCAGTTCTTC. Protein sequence: CASSPPVSYNEQFF. The full variable domain, completed using reference TRBV28 and TRBJ2-1, is DVKVTQSSRYLVKRTGEKVFLECVQDMDHENMFWYRQDPGLGLRLIYFSYDVKMKEKGDIPEGYSVSREKKERFSLILESASTNQTSMYLCASSPPVSYNEQFFGPGTRLTVL.